The 19 T cell receptor beta chains below were found in one sample sequenced in a study of OX40 agonist ivuxolimab in advanced cancers. Produced via immunoSEQ multiplex PCR; TCRdb's table is partial and in-frame only. Of 45,000 to 55,000 clones detected, 80% to 85% appear once; the ten largest clones hold approximately 5.8%. The sample consisted of CD4+ or CD8+ T cells sorted from blood, taken in a trial of the OX40 agonist ivuxolimab. Receptors originate from an adult with an advanced solid tumor such as melanoma, head and neck, liver or kidney cancer.

The gene calls are TRBV2 and TRBJ2-2; no clear D gene. Trimming took off 3 bases at V and 1 base at J, with 9 bases between the two ends. The CDR3 runs 15 residues. Looked up from germline, CDR1 is SNHLY and CDR2 is FYNNEI. The CDR3 sequence: CASSDLYGNTGELFF. For the CDR3, the DNA is TGTGCCAGCAGTGATCTTTACGGGAACACCGGGGAGCTGTTTTTT.

The chain uses TRBV11-2 and TRBJ2-1; 8 bases are shared with TRBD1. Germline V gene data show CDR1 as SGHAT and CDR2 as FQNNGV. This CDR3 contains 14 residues. V lost 4 bases and J lost 4; bases outside the gene matches: 3. The CDR3 coding sequence is TGTGCCAGCAGCTACGACAGGGGTTACAATGAGCAGTTCTTC. It codes for CASSYDRGYNEQFF.

The gene calls are TRBV10-3 and TRBJ1-2; D gene ambiguous. V shed 3 bases and J shed 2 bases, with 10 bases lying between them. Germline CDR1 reads ENHRY; CDR2 reads SYGVKD. This CDR3 region has 14 residues. The CDR3 is CAISESGPNYGYTF. The CDR3 region has the DNA TGTGCCATCAGTGAATCAGGACCGAACTATGGCTACACCTTC.

The rearrangement links TRBV9 to TRBJ2-7; D call uncertain. Germline V lookup: CDR1 SGDLS, CDR2 YYNGEE. The CDR3 consists of 13 residues. Deletions cut 0 bases from V and 2 bases from J, with 6 bases between. The CDR3 region is CASSVGTTYEQYF. The CDR3 DNA reads TGTGCCAGCAGCGTAGGGACCACCTACGAGCAGTACTTC.

The chain is built from TRBV7-9 and TRBJ2-5; unclear D gene. The J call may be incorrect, as the DNA end agrees better with TRBJ2-7. This CDR3 region has 13 residues. Germline V CDR1 and CDR2: SEHNR, FQNEAQ (reference sequence). CDR3 DNA sequence: TGTGCCAGCAGTCCGGGTACATATTACGAGCAGTACTTC. This codes for CASSPGTYYEQYF.

The gene calls are TRBV28 and TRBJ1-1, with D hard to call. Germline V gene data show CDR1 as MDHEN and CDR2 as SYDVKM. Trimming removed 3 bases at V and 0 bases at J, with 5 bases between. The CDR3 runs to 13 residues. Here the CDR3 DNA reads TGTGCCAGCAGTTTTAACTTGAACACTGAAGCTTTCTTT. This translates into CASSFNLNTEAFF.

The chain has TRBV9 and TRBJ2-1, with unresolved D. The CDR3 runs 12 residues. CDR1 and CDR2 from the germline V gene are SGDLS and YYNGEE. V gave up 2 bases and J gave up 12 bases, with 12 bases separating them. Here the CDR3 reads CASSVGGPLQFF. The CDR3 DNA reads as TGTGCCAGCAGCGTCGGCGGACCCCTGCAGTTCTTC.

V usage is TRBV11-2 and J usage is TRBJ2-7; tentatively, D is TRBD2 (5 bases). The ends were cut back, 1 base at V and 6 bases at J, with 7 bases in the middle. Germline CDR1 SGHAT, CDR2 FQNNGV. CDR3 length equals 12 residues. The CDR3 loop reads CASSLGGVEQYF. CDR3 coding DNA: TGTGCCAGCAGCTTAGGGGGAGTCGAGCAGTACTTC. The complete variable domain, with remaining parts taken from reference TRBV11-2 and TRBJ2-7, reads EAGVAQSPRYKIIEKRQSVAFWCNPISGHATLYWYQQILGQGPKLLIQFQNNGVVDDSQLPKDRFSAERLKGVDSTLKIQPAKLEDSAVYLCASSLGGVEQYFGPGTRLTVT.

With respect to this clone: The sample contains more than one DNA sequence encoding this CDR3. This sequence joins TRBV19 and TRBJ1-1; D unresolved. V gave up 4 bases and J gave up 0 bases, with 3 bases separating them. CDR1 is LNHDA, CDR2 SQIVND, per germline (reference sequence). The length of the CDR3 is 12 residues. The CDR3 DNA is TGTGCCAGTAGTAATATGAACACTGAAGCTTTCTTT. Protein product: CASSNMNTEAFF.

This clone was detected a few times. The J gene is TRBJ2-1, the V gene TRBV4-1; 8 positions match TRBD2. After removal of 2 bases from V and 8 bases from J, the junction contained 8 bases not matched to a gene. The CDR3 is made up of 15 amino acids. Germline assignment: CDR1 MGHRA and CDR2 YSYEKL. The CDR3 sequence: CASSQTSGSIDEQFF. The CDR3 DNA reads as TGCGCCAGCAGCCAAACCAGCGGGAGTATAGATGAGCAGTTCTTC.

The rearrangement links TRBV27 to TRBJ2-1, with 7 bases fitting TRBD2. Looked up from germline, CDR1 is MNHEY and CDR2 is SMNVEV (reference sequence). The V gene end was trimmed by 5 bases and the J gene end by 10 bases; junction bases not matched to a gene: 5. The CDR3 sequence is 12 residues long. CDR3 amino acids: CASSLSAGEQFF. Written as DNA, the CDR3 is TGTGCCAGCAGTCTTTCAGCGGGGGAGCAGTTCTTC.

This clone came up once. The chain couples TRBV6-5 to TRBJ1-1; D is ambiguous. Trimming left V 0 bases short and J 2 bases short, with 7 bases between. This CDR3 comprises 14 residues. Germline V gene lookup returns CDR1 MNHEY and CDR2 SVGAGI. The CDR3 loop is CASSYSMVNTEAFF. The CDR3 DNA follows: TGTGCCAGCAGTTACTCGATGGTTAACACTGAAGCTTTCTTT.

The V and J genes are TRBV28 and TRBJ1-2; TRBD1 matches 7 bases. This CDR3 has 15 residues. The germline V gene encodes CDR1 MDHEN and CDR2 SYDVKM. J lost 4 bases, V lost 4 bases, and 9 bases had no gene match. The CDR3 DNA sequence: TGTGCCAGCAGTTCACCCCAAGGGACAGCCTATGGCTACACCTTC. Encoded protein: CASSSPQGTAYGYTF.

The chain employs TRBV2 and TRBJ1-1, with D perhaps matching TRBD1 (6 bases). This CDR3 spans 13 amino acids. Deletions cut 5 bases from V and 2 bases from J, with 9 bases between. The V gene's germline CDR1 is SNHLY and CDR2 FYNNEI. CDR3 bases: TGTGCCAGCAGTCCGGACAGTAACACTGAAGCTTTCTTT. Protein sequence: CASSPDSNTEAFF. Full variable domain (outside the CDR3, taken from reference TRBV2 and TRBJ1-1): EPEVTQTPSHQVTQMGQEVILRCVPISNHLYFYWYRQILGQKVEFLVSFYNNEISEKSEIFDDQFSVERPDGSNFTLKIRSTKLEDSAMYFCASSPDSNTEAFFGQGTRLTVV.

The J gene is TRBJ1-1, the V gene TRBV28, with TRBD1 matching 8 bases. V gave up 7 bases and J gave up 4 bases; unmatched junction bases: 8. Germline CDR1 reads MDHEN; CDR2 reads SYDVKM. This CDR3 is built from 14 residues. The CDR3 sequence is CASNQVTGGTEAFF. As DNA, the CDR3 is TGTGCCAGCAACCAAGTTACAGGGGGCACTGAAGCTTTCTTT.

The CDR3 sequence: CASSWGLGGNQPQHF. The CDR3 DNA follows: TGTGCCAGCAGCTGGGGGTTAGGGGGGAATCAGCCCCAGCATTTT. The rearrangement links TRBV7-2 to TRBJ1-5; TRBD1 might be the D (6 bases). V was shortened by 4 bases and J by 4 bases, with 14 bases between the two germline ends. The CDR3 contains 15 residues. Germline loops: CDR1 SGHTA, CDR2 FQGNSA.

V and J are TRBV7-7 and TRBJ2-2; 11 nucleotides agree with TRBD2. J gave up 4 bases and V 5 bases, and 3 bases lay outside the gene matches. CDR3 length: 15 amino acids. The V gene's germline CDR1 is SSHAT and CDR2 FNYEAQ (reference sequence). CDR3 in DNA: TGTGCCAGCAGCCCCGGGACTAGCGGCACCGGGGAGCTGTTTTTT. Its protein is CASSPGTSGTGELFF.

The rearrangement links TRBV28 to TRBJ2-3, with D tentatively TRBD1 (6 bases). Germline loops: CDR1 MDHEN, CDR2 SYDVKM. The CDR3 length is 14 residues. V was clipped by 3 bases and J by 3 bases, with 10 bases between them. In nucleotides, the CDR3 is TGTGCCAGCAGTTTCCTTACAGGGACAGATACGCAGTATTTT. It is translated as CASSFLTGTDTQYF.

As regards this clone: This specimen includes other DNA sequences encoding the same CDR3. The chain is built from TRBV27 and TRBJ2-3; 9 bases align to TRBD2. The length of the CDR3 is 15 residues. V lost 3 bases, J lost 1 base, and 2 bases stayed unmatched. CDR1 and CDR2 from the germline V gene are MNHEY and SMNVEV (reference sequence). The CDR3 region is CASSFLAGGTDTQYF. The CDR3 region has the DNA TGTGCCAGCAGTTTTTTAGCGGGGGGCACAGATACGCAGTATTTT.